These T cell receptor beta chains were read from a single sample in a study of tumor-infiltrating lymphocytes in localized non-small cell lung cancer. Only in-frame clones appear in the TCRdb table, and some are missing; sequencing was by immunoSEQ multiplex PCR. The table has some 16,000 clones, about 42% seen once. Input material: lung tumor tissue. The source of these receptors is a human donor with non-small cell lung cancer. Each CDR3 is given with its conserved first and last residue. Fields, in order: V gene, CDR3 length, clone size, D gene, J gene, CDR3 protein, CDR3 DNA. The D gene is left open where the match is weak. Clone size, where shown, is once, few, many, or a class for clones that have expanded.

TRBV5-6	17	NA	TRBD2	TRBJ2-2	CASSFELAGGFTGELFF	TGTGCCAGCAGCTTTGAACTAGCGGGGGGTTTTACCGGGGAGCTGTTTTTT
TRBV7-9	16	NA	NA	TRBJ1-4	CASSSREPGSNEKLFF	TGTGCCAGCAGCTCTAGGGAGCCTGGCTCTAATGAAAAACTGTTTTTT
TRBV5-1	14	NA	TRBD1	TRBJ1-4	CASSPGTGGEKLFF	TGCGCCAGCAGCCCCGGGACAGGGGGTGAAAAACTGTTTTTT
TRBV7-6	14	NA	TRBD2	TRBJ2-7	CASSSPTSTDEQYF	TGTGCCAGCAGCTCCCCGACTAGCACCGACGAGCAGTACTTC
TRBV5-1	14	NA	NA	TRBJ2-7	CASSHQDGTYEQYF	TGCGCCAGCAGTCACCAGGACGGCACCTACGAGCAGTACTTC
TRBV2	16	NA	TRBD1	TRBJ1-6	CASSLDRGSYNSPLHF	TGTGCCAGCAGTCTGGACAGGGGAAGTTATAATTCACCCCTCCACTTT
TRBV6-4	15	NA	TRBD2	TRBJ2-2	CASSQGTSDTGELFF	TGTGCCAGCAGCCAAGGGACTAGCGACACCGGGGAGCTGTTTTTT
TRBV7-6	15	NA	TRBD1	TRBJ1-6	CASSFETGLNSPLHF	TGTGCCAGCAGCTTCGAGACAGGGCTGAATTCACCCCTCCACTTT
TRBV2	15	few	TRBD1	TRBJ1-6	CASMGFRGPNSPLHF	TGTGCCAGCATGGGTTTTAGGGGGCCGAATTCACCCCTCCACTTT
TRBV15	15	NA	TRBD1	TRBJ2-1	CATRSTGATYNEQFF	TGTGCCACCAGGTCGACAGGGGCAACCTACAATGAGCAGTTCTTC
TRBV5-1	18	NA	NA	TRBJ1-4	CASRETRGSYAANEKLFF	TGCGCCAGCAGGGAGACAAGGGGGTCATATGCAGCTAATGAAAAACTGTTTTTT
TRBV14	15	NA	NA	TRBJ2-7	CASSLIQGAVGEQYF	TGTGCCAGCAGCCTAATCCAGGGCGCGGTCGGCGAGCAGTACTTC
TRBV30	12	NA	NA	TRBJ1-3	CAWSVGGNTIYF	TGTGCCTGGAGTGTCGGGGGAAACACCATATATTTT
TRBV5-4	15	NA	TRBD2	TRBJ2-3	CASSSSGVSTDTQYF	TGTGCCAGCAGCTCGAGCGGGGTGAGCACAGATACGCAGTATTTT
TRBV4-2	15	once	TRBD1	TRBJ2-7	CASSHAGTVLYEQYF	TGTGCCAGCAGCCACGCCGGGACAGTACTCTACGAGCAGTACTTC
TRBV4-3	16	NA	NA	TRBJ1-1	CASSQEGAGAYTEAFF	TGCGCCAGCAGCCAAGAAGGGGCGGGGGCTTACACTGAAGCTTTCTTT
TRBV5-6	14	few	NA	TRBJ2-3	CASSLGGSTDTQYF	TGTGCCAGCAGCTTAGGGGGAAGCACAGATACGCAGTATTTT
TRBV28	15	few	TRBD2	TRBJ2-3	CASSTTSGGARTQYF	TGTGCCAGCAGTACGACTAGCGGGGGGGCCCGTACGCAGTATTTT
TRBV15	15	NA	TRBD1	TRBJ1-4	CATSREDRFNEKLFF	TGTGCCACCAGCAGAGAGGACAGGTTTAATGAAAAACTGTTTTTT
TRBV5-5	17	NA	NA	TRBJ2-7	CASSARTVSHFSYEQYF	TGTGCCAGCAGCGCTAGGACAGTCAGCCATTTCTCCTACGAGCAGTACTTC
TRBV9	16	NA	TRBD1	TRBJ2-3	CASSLPGQGFTDTQYF	TGTGCCAGCAGTTTGCCGGGACAGGGATTCACAGATACGCAGTATTTT
TRBV7-3	14	NA	NA	TRBJ1-1	CASSLMGAGTEAFF	TGTGCCAGCAGCTTAATGGGGGCTGGCACTGAAGCTTTCTTT
TRBV7-2	16	few	TRBD2	TRBJ2-1	CASSLAPAGGGTEQFF	TGTGCCAGCAGCTTAGCCCCTGCGGGGGGGGGTACTGAGCAGTTCTTC
TRBV4-1	15	few	NA	TRBJ2-1	CASSRDRGSYNEQFF	TGCGCCAGCAGCCGAGACCGGGGCTCCTACAATGAGCAGTTCTTC
TRBV7-9	16	NA	TRBD2	TRBJ2-3	CASSLRRGGNTDTQYF	TGTGCCAGCAGCTTAAGGCGGGGGGGAAACACAGATACGCAGTATTTT
TRBV6-1	14	NA	NA	TRBJ1-6	CASQKASYNSPLHF	TGTGCCAGCCAGAAAGCCTCCTATAATTCACCCCTCCACTTT
TRBV9	14	many	NA	TRBJ1-1	CASSELGGRSEAFF	TGTGCCAGCAGCGAGCTCGGGGGGAGAAGTGAAGCTTTCTTT
TRBV6-5	15	few	NA	TRBJ1-4	CASSYSRGLGEKLFF	TGTGCCAGCAGTTACTCGCGGGGGCTAGGTGAAAAACTGTTTTTT
TRBV30	14	NA	NA	TRBJ1-5	CAWSVGGSNQPQHF	TGTGCCTGGAGTGTGGGAGGGAGCAATCAGCCCCAGCATTTT
TRBV6-5	16	NA	NA	TRBJ1-6	CASSYGGGTYNSPLHF	TGTGCCAGCAGTTACGGGGGGGGTACCTATAATTCACCCCTCCACTTT
TRBV7-8	12	NA	NA	TRBJ1-5	CASSSLNQPQHF	TGTGCCAGCAGCTCTCTGAATCAGCCCCAGCATTTT
TRBV19	16	NA	NA	TRBJ2-1	CASSKMVQSPYNEQFF	TGTGCCAGTAGTAAGATGGTCCAGAGCCCCTACAATGAGCAGTTCTTC
TRBV9	16	many	NA	TRBJ1-1	CASSVVSARMNTEAFF	TGTGCCAGCAGCGTAGTCTCCGCACGGATGAACACTGAAGCTTTCTTT
TRBV7-9	15	once	NA	TRBJ2-5	CASSFPVLLLETQYF	TGTGCCAGCAGCTTCCCGGTCTTACTCCTGGAGACCCAGTACTTC
TRBV7-9	14	few	NA	TRBJ1-5	CASSLQGPDQPQHF	TGTGCCAGCAGCTTACAGGGTCCGGATCAGCCCCAGCATTTT
TRBV7-2	18	NA	TRBD2	TRBJ2-5	CASSEQTSGGQYQETQYF	TGTGCCAGCAGCGAACAGACTAGCGGGGGCCAGTACCAAGAGACCCAGTACTTC
TRBV7-9	16	NA	TRBD1	TRBJ1-1	CASSPTAGGVNTEAFF	TGTGCCAGCAGCCCAACGGCAGGGGGCGTGAACACTGAAGCTTTCTTT
TRBV28	13	few	TRBD2	TRBJ2-1	CASSLSGINEQFF	TGTGCCAGCAGTTTAAGCGGGATCAATGAGCAGTTCTTC
TRBV4-1	14	few	NA	TRBJ1-2	CASSQDGNWDGYTF	TGCGCCAGCAGCCAAGATGGGAACTGGGATGGCTACACCTTC
TRBV30	13	medium-sized	NA	TRBJ1-5	CAWSVGYNQPQHF	TGTGCCTGGAGTGTCGGGTACAATCAGCCCCAGCATTTT
TRBV5-1	15	once	TRBD1	TRBJ2-3	CASSLLGQGADTQYF	TGCGCCAGCAGCTTGCTTGGGCAGGGGGCAGATACGCAGTATTTT
TRBV2	15	NA	NA	TRBJ2-7	CASSERTRGSYEQYF	TGTGCCAGCAGTGAACGGACTCGGGGCTCCTACGAGCAGTACTTC
TRBV7-2	14	NA	NA	TRBJ2-3	CASTHTPRTDTQYF	TGTGCCAGCACTCACACACCCCGCACAGATACGCAGTATTTT
TRBV2	17	NA	TRBD2	TRBJ2-3	CASRPDPGLFSTDTQYF	TGTGCCAGCAGGCCCGACCCGGGACTATTCAGCACAGATACGCAGTATTTT
TRBV28	14	NA	TRBD1	TRBJ1-3	CASIPGQGVYTIYF	TGTGCCAGCATCCCGGGACAGGGAGTTTACACCATATATTTT